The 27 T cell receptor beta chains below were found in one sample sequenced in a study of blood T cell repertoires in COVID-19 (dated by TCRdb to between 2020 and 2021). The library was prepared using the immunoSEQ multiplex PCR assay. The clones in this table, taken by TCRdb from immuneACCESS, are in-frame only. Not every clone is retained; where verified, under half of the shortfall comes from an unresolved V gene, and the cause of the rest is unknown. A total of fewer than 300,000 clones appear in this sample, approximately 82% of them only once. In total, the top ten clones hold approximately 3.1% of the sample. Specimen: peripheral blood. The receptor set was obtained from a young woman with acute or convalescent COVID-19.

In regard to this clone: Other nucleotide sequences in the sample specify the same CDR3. CDR3 in DNA: TGTGCCAGCAGTCCCTCGTCCTACGAGCAGTACTTC. Its translation: CASSPSSYEQYF. The chain joins TRBV27 to TRBJ2-7; D is undetermined. The CDR3 runs 12 residues. The V end was cut by 5 bases, the J end by 1 base, with 6 bases between. Germline V gives CDR1 MNHEY, CDR2 SMNVEV (reference sequence).

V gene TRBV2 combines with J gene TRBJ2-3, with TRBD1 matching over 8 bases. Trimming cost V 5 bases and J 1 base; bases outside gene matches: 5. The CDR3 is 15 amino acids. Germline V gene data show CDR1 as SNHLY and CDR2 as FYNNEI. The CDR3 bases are TGTGCCAGCAGTATCGACAGGGGACGCACAGATACGCAGTATTTT. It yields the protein CASSIDRGRTDTQYF.

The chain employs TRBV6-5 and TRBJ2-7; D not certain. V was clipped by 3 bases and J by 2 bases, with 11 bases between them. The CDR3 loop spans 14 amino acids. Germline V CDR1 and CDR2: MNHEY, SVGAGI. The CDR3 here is CASSYTSETYEQYF. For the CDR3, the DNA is TGTGCCAGCAGTTATACCAGCGAGACCTACGAGCAGTACTTC.

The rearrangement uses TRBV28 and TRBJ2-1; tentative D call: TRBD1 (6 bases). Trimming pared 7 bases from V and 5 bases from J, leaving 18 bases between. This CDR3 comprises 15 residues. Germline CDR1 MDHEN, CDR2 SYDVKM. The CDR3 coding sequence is TGTGCCAGCACCACGACAGGTCTTGGCCACAATGAGCAGTTCTTC. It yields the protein CASTTTGLGHNEQFF. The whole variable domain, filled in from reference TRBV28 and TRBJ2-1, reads DVKVTQSSRYLVKRTGEKVFLECVQDMDHENMFWYRQDPGLGLRLIYFSYDVKMKEKGDIPEGYSVSREKKERFSLILESASTNQTSMYLCASTTTGLGHNEQFFGPGTRLTVL.

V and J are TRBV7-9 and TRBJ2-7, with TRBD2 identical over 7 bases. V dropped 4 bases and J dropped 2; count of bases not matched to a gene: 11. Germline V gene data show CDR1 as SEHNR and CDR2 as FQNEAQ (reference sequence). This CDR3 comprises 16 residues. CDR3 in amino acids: CASSYRGSSGTYEQYF. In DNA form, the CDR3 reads TGTGCCAGCAGCTATAGAGGGTCTAGCGGAACCTACGAGCAGTACTTC.

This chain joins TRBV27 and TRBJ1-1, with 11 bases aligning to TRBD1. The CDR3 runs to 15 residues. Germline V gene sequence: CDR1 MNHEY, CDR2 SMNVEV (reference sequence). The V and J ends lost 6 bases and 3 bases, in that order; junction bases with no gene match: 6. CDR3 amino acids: CASRRDRGMYTEAFF. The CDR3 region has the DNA TGTGCCAGCAGACGGGACAGGGGGATGTACACTGAAGCTTTCTTT.

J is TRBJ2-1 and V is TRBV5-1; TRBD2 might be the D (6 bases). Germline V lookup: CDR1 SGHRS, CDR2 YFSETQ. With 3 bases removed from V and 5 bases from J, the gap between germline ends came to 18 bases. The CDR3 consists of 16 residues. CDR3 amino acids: CASSYLGGSGNNEQFF. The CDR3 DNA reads TGCGCCAGCAGCTACTTAGGAGGGAGTGGGAACAATGAGCAGTTCTTC.

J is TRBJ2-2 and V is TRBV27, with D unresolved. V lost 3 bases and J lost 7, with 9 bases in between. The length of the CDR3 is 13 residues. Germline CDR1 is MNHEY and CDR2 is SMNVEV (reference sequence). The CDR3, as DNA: TGTGCCAGCAGTTTGTTGACTCTCGGGGAGCTGTTTTTT. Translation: CASSLLTLGELFF.

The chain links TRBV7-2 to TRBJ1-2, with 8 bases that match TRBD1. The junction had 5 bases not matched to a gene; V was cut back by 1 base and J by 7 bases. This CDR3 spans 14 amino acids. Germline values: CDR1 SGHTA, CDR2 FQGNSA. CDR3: CASSLDQGAGGYTF. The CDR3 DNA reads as TGTGCCAGCAGCTTAGATCAGGGGGCTGGTGGCTACACCTTC.

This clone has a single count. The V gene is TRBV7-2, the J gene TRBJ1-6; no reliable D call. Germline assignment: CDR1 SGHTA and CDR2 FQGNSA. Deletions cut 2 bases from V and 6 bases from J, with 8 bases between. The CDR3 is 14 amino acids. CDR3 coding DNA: TGTGCCAGCAGCTTACGGGGATTTAATTCACCCCTCCACTTT. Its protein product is CASSLRGFNSPLHF.

The DNA for the CDR3 is TGTGCCAGCAGAAGACTAGCGGGCAGACCCTACGAGCAGTACTTC. Translation: CASRRLAGRPYEQYF. The chain joins TRBV6-5 to TRBJ2-7; the match to TRBD2 covers 10 bases. V trimming: 6 bases; J trimming: 2 bases; junction bases outside the gene matches: 7. This CDR3 has 15 amino acids. The germline V gene encodes CDR1 MNHEY and CDR2 SVGAGI.

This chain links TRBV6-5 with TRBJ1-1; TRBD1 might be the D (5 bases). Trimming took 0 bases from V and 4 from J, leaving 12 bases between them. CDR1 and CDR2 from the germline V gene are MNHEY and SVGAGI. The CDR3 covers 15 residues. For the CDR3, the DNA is TGTGCCAGCAGTTACTCGCTCCCTAGGGGCACTGAAGCTTTCTTT. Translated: CASSYSLPRGTEAFF.

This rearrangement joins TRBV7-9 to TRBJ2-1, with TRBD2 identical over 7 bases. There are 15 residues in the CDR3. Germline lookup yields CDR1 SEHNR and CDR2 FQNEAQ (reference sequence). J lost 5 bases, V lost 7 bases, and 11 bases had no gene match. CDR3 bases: TGTGCCAGCAACAATCCTAGCGGAATGAACAATGAGCAGTTCTTC. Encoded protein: CASNNPSGMNNEQFF.

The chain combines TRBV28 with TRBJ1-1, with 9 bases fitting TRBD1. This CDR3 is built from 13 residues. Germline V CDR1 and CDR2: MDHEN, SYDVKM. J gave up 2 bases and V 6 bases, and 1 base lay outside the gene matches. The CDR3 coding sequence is TGTGCCAGCAGGGACAGGGGAAACACTGAAGCTTTCTTT. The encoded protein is CASRDRGNTEAFF. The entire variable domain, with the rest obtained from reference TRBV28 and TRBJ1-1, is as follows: DVKVTQSSRYLVKRTGEKVFLECVQDMDHENMFWYRQDPGLGLRLIYFSYDVKMKEKGDIPEGYSVSREKKERFSLILESASTNQTSMYLCASRDRGNTEAFFGQGTRLTVV.

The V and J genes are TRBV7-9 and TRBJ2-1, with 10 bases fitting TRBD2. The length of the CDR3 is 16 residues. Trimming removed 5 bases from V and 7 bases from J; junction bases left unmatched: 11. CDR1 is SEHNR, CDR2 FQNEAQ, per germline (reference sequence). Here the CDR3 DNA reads TGTGCCAGCAGCGCGCGCATAGCGGGAGGCCTAAATGAGCAGTTCTTC. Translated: CASSARIAGGLNEQFF.

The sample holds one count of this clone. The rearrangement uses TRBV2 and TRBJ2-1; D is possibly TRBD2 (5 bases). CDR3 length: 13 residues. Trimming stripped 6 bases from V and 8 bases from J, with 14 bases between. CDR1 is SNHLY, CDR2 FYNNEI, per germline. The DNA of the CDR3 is TGTGCCAGCAGCGGGTCGGGGTTTGATGAGCAGTTCTTC. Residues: CASSGSGFDEQFF.

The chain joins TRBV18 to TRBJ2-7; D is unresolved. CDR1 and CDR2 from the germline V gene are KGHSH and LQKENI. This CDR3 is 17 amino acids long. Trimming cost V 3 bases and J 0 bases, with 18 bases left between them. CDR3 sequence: CASSPALSARSSYEQYF. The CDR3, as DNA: TGTGCCAGCTCACCTGCCCTCTCAGCAAGGAGCTCCTACGAGCAGTACTTC.

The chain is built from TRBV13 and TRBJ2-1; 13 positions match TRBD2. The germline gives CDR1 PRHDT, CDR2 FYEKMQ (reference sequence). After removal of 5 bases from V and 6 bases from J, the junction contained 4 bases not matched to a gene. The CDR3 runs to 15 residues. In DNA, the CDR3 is TGTGCCAGCAGCCCCGGGACTAGCGGGACCAATGAGCAGTTCTTC. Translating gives CASSPGTSGTNEQFF.

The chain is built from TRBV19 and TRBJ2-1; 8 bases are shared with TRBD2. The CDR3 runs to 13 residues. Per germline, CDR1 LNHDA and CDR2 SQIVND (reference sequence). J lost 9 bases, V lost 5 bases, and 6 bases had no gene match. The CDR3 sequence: CASSPQRELEQFF. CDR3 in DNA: TGTGCCAGTAGTCCACAGCGGGAGCTTGAGCAGTTCTTC.

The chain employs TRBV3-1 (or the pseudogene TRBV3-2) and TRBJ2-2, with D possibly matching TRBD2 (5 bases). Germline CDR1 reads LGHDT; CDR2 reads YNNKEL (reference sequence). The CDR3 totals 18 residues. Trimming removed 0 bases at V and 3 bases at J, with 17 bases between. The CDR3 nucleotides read TGTGCCAGCAGCCAAGAATTTTCCGACCAGCGGCACACCGGGGAGCTGTTTTTT. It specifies CASSQEFSDQRHTGELFF.

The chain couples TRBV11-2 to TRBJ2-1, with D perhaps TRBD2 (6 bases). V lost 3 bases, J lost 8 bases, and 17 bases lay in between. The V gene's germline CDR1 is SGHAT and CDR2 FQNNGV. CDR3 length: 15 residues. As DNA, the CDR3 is TGTGCCAGCAGCTTCCACGGGAGAAGGAGCGATGAGCAGTTCTTC. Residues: CASSFHGRRSDEQFF.

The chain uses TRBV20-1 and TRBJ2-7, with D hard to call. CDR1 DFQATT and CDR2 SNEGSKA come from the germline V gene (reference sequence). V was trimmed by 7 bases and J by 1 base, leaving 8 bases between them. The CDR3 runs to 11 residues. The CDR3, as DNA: TGCAGTGTATCTAGTTCCTACGAGCAGTACTTC. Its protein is CSVSSSYEQYF.

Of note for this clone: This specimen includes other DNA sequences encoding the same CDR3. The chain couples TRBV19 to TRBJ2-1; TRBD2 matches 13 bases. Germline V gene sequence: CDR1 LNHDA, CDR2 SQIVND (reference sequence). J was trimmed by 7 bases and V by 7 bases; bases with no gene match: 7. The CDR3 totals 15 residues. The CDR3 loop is CASTGLAGVRNEQFF. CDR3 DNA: TGTGCCAGTACCGGACTAGCGGGAGTGAGGAATGAGCAGTTCTTC.

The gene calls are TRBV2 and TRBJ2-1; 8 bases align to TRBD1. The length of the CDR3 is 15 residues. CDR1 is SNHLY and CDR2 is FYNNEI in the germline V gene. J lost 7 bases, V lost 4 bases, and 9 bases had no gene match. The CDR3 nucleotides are TGTGCCAGCAGTGGGAGAGACAGGGGAAAGAATGAGCAGTTCTTC. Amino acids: CASSGRDRGKNEQFF.

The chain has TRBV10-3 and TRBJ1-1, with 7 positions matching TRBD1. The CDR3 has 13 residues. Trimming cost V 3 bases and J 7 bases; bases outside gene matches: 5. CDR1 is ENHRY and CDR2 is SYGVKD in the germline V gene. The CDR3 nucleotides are TGTGCCATCAGTGATCTTACAGGGGATGAAGCTTTCTTT. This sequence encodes CAISDLTGDEAFF.

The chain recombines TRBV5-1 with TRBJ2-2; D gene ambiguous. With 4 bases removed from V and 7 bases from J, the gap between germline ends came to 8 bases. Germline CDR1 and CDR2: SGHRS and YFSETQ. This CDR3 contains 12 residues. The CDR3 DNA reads TGCGCCAGCAGCCCGGTATACGGGGAGCTGTTTTTT. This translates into CASSPVYGELFF.

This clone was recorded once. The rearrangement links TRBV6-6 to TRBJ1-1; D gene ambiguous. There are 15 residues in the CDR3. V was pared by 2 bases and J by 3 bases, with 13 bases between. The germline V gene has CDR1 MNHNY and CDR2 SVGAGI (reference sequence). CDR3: CASSYPQSVDTEAFF. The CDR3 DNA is TGTGCCAGCAGTTACCCTCAATCGGTGGACACTGAAGCTTTCTTT.